These 9 T cell receptor beta chains originate from one sample sequenced in a study of T cell repertoires in cytomegalovirus infection. TCRdb analysed the reads with MiXCR anew, one entry per CDR3 protein. The table records 150,000 to 180,000 distinct CDR3 sequences, about a quarter of them present only once. Sequencing input: PBMCs. The receptors were gathered from a human donor in good health (CMV status not recorded). Some clones in this sample may be carry-over from other donors' samples.

This clonotype came up a few times. The genes are TRBV19 and TRBJ2-3; 11 bases agree with TRBD2. This CDR3 region has 14 residues. CDR1 LNHDA and CDR2 SQIVND come from the germline V gene (reference sequence). V gave up 5 bases and J gave up 5 bases; unmatched junction bases: 3. CDR3 region: CASSFTSGGDTQYF. The CDR3 coding sequence is TGTGCCAGTAGTTTCACTAGCGGGGGAGATACGCAGTATTTT.

V gene TRBV18 combines with J gene TRBJ2-5; no reliable D call. This CDR3 has 11 residues. Germline loops: CDR1 KGHSH, CDR2 LQKENI. The V end was cut by 5 bases, the J end by 10 bases, with 11 bases between. The CDR3 bases are TGTGCCAGCTCATCCGATCTTGACCAGTACTTC. Translating gives CASSSDLDQYF.

The rearrangement joins TRBV7-8 to TRBJ2-1, with 9 bases fitting TRBD1. Germline-derived CDR1 and CDR2 are SGHVS and FQNEAQ. The CDR3 is 15 amino acids. The junction had 4 bases not matched to a gene; V was cut back by 4 bases and J by 3 bases. The CDR3 DNA reads as TGTGCCAGCAGCTCTAGACAGGGGGTCTACAATGAGCAGTTCTTC. Amino acids: CASSSRQGVYNEQFF.

This clonotype was seen more than once but under ten times. The V call is TRBV28, the J call TRBJ2-1, with D perhaps matching TRBD1 (6 bases). CDR1 is MDHEN, CDR2 SYDVKM, per germline. CDR3 size: 14 residues. V lost 6 bases and J 3 bases, leaving 12 bases between the germline ends. CDR3 nucleotides: TGTGCCAGCAGACGGGACACCTACTACAATGAGCAGTTCTTC. Translation gives CASRRDTYYNEQFF.

In its sample, this clonotype was seen many times. V gene TRBV7-2 combines with J gene TRBJ2-3; D ambiguous. The ends were cut back, 2 bases at V and 1 base at J, with 7 bases in the middle. The CDR3 is made up of 14 amino acids. Germline CDR1 SGHTA, CDR2 FQGNSA. The CDR3: CASSLRQGTDTQYF. The DNA for the CDR3 is TGTGCCAGCAGCTTACGGCAGGGCACAGATACGCAGTATTTT.

The rearrangement joins TRBV2 to TRBJ2-3; tentatively, D is TRBD2 (5 bases). The CDR3 consists of 15 residues. V lost 4 bases, J lost 0 bases, and 11 bases lay in between. Germline assignment: CDR1 SNHLY and CDR2 FYNNEI. DNA for the CDR3: TGTGCCAGCAGTGTAGACTACACAAGCACAGATACGCAGTATTTT. Protein: CASSVDYTSTDTQYF.

This clonotype was counted between two and nine times. This chain joins TRBV28 and TRBJ2-1; D possibly corresponds to TRBD1 (5 bases). Per the germline V gene, CDR1 is MDHEN and CDR2 is SYDVKM. The length of the CDR3 is 12 residues. V lost 2 bases, J lost 8 bases, and 7 bases lay in between. The CDR3 sequence: CASSLQGHEQFF. DNA of the CDR3: TGTGCCAGCAGTTTACAGGGTCATGAGCAGTTCTTC.

This clonotype was detected only a few times. One junction end disagrees with the germline gene, perhaps due to a read error. This chain connects TRBV7-6 to TRBJ2-7; either TRBD1 or TRBD2 may fit D (6 bases each). Germline CDR1 is SGHVS and CDR2 is FNYEAQ. The CDR3 extends over 15 amino acids. CDR3 amino acids: CASSQGRGSSHEQYF. The CDR3 DNA reads TGTGCCAGCAGCCAGGGGCGGGGCTCCTCCCACGAGCAGTACTTC.

The gene calls are TRBV12-3 or TRBV12-4 and TRBJ1-6, with 12 bases fitting TRBD1. The trim removed 3 bases at V and 9 bases at J, leaving 3 bases unmatched. This CDR3 is 15 amino acids long. The CDR3 loop is CASSFGTGGTSPLHF. CDR3 bases: TGTGCCAGCAGTTTTGGGACAGGGGGCACTTCACCCCTCCACTTT.